The clone carrying this T cell receptor beta chain has more than one count but fewer than ten. The data were obtained in a study of regulatory T cells in long-lasting Graves disease. Assembly of TCR beta libraries relied on iRepertoire HTBI primers together with Arm-PCR of CDR3 regions. TCRdb ran MiXCR on the multiplex PCR reads and lists one entry per CDR3 protein. The data hold 600,000 to 650,000 distinct CDR3 sequences, with around 17% observed a single time. Noted time point: newly diagnosed GD, antithyroid drugs for less than 3 months. PBMC-derived RNA was used for the TCR library. The data also belong to a second study, concerning T cells in Graves' hyperthyroidism and ophthalmopathy. Per that study: In the blood, most expanded thyroid clonotypes above 0.001 appeared as well.

Sequenced here: peripheral blood mononuclear cells (PBMCs), sampled at new diagnosis, from a patient treated with antithyroid drugs. This TCR was recovered from a woman in her twenties or thirties with Graves disease.

The CDR3 DNA sequence: TGTGCCAGCAGTCCCTATTGGACCGAGCCTCTTATATCTGGAAACACCATATATTTT. The encoded protein is CASSPYWTEPLISGNTIYF. The chain recombines TRBV27 with TRBJ1-3, with D hard to call. This CDR3 has 19 residues. Trimming stripped 5 bases from V and 1 base from J, with 24 bases between. Germline assignment: CDR1 MNHEY and CDR2 SMNVEV (reference sequence).